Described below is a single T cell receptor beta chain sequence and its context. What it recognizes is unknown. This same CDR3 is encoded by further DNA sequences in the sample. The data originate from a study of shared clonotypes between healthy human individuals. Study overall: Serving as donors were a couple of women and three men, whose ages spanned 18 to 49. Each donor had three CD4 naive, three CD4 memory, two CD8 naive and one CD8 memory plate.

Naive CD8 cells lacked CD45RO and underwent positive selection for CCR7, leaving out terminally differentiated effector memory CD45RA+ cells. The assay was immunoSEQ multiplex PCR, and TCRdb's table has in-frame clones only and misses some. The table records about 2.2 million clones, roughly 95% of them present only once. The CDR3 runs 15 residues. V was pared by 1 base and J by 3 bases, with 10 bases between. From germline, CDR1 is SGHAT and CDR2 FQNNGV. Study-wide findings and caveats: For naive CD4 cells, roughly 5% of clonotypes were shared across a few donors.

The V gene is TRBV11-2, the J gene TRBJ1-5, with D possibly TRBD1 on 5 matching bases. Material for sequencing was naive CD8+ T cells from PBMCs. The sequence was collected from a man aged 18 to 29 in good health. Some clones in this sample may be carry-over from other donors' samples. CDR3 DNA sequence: TGTGCCAGCAGCTTAGGAGGGGCATCCAATCAGCCCCAGCATTTT. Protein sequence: CASSLGGASNQPQHF.